A single sample is the source of the 3 T cell receptor beta chains below, sequenced in a study of lymphopenia after photon versus proton radiotherapy. Some clones are missing from TCRdb's copy, which holds only in-frame ones; the method was immunoSEQ multiplex PCR. The table includes approximately 35,000 clones, roughly 90% detected once. The sample here was peripheral blood, taken from a patient treated with photon-based radiotherapy. The receptors here all came from a woman between 45 and 60 years old with pancreatic cancer.

The gene calls are TRBV7-8 and TRBJ1-5; D is unresolved. Germline V gives CDR1 SGHVS, CDR2 FQNEAQ. The V end was cut by 2 bases, the J end by 7 bases, with 9 bases between. CDR3 length equals 13 residues. CDR3 in amino acids: CASSLKLDQPQHF. The CDR3 DNA follows: TGTGCCAGCAGCTTAAAACTCGACCAGCCCCAGCATTTT.

This CDR3 is CASGDAGGATTDTQYF. As DNA, the CDR3 is TGTGCCAGCGGGGACGCCGGGGGGGCCACCACAGATACGCAGTATTTT. This rearrangement joins TRBV5-5 to TRBJ2-3; 8 nucleotides match TRBD2. Germline trimming cut 7 bases from V and 2 bases from J; bases unmatched to any gene: 12. Germline CDR1 and CDR2: SGHKS and YYEKEE (reference sequence). The CDR3 is 16 amino acids.

The chain uses TRBV6-4 and TRBJ2-5; 11 bases align to TRBD2. The DNA end lines up better with TRBJ2-7; the J call may be wrong. The CDR3 has 16 residues. CDR1 and CDR2 (germline): MRHNA, SNTAGT. The CDR3 here is CASSDQGLADPYEQYF. The DNA for the CDR3 is TGTGCCAGCAGTGACCAGGGACTAGCGGATCCCTACGAGCAGTACTTC.